These 17 T cell receptor beta chains share one sample of origin, sequenced in a study of T cell changes during pregnancy in multiple sclerosis. Sequencing was performed with immunoSEQ multiplex PCR; in TCRdb, only in-frame clones are kept and a portion is missing. Of approximately 30,000 clones in the sample, roughly 87% are singletons; the top ten hold approximately 0.79%. The specimen comprised CD4+ T cells from peripheral blood mononuclear cells, sampled in the second trimester of pregnancy. Source of these receptors: a female donor with multiple sclerosis, enrolled in a pregnancy study.

The chain couples TRBV10-1 to TRBJ2-1; 12 bases match TRBD2. Losses at the gene ends were 3 bases for V and 4 bases for J; bases not matched to a gene: 4. This CDR3 has 16 residues. From germline, CDR1 is WNHNN and CDR2 SYGVQD (reference sequence). In DNA, the CDR3 is TGCGCCAGCAGTGACCCCGGGACTAGCGGGTACAATGAGCAGTTCTTC. This gives the protein CASSDPGTSGYNEQFF.

The rearrangement uses TRBV6-5 and TRBJ1-6; maybe TRBD1 (6 bases). The germline V gene encodes CDR1 MNHEY and CDR2 SVGAGI. V lost 5 bases, J lost 4 bases, and 12 bases lay in between. The CDR3 has 15 residues. This chain's CDR3 is CASSLTGLYNSPLHF. CDR3 bases: TGTGCCAGCAGTCTCACAGGGCTTTATAATTCACCCCTCCACTTT.

The chain uses TRBV11-2 and TRBJ2-1; 12 nucleotides line up with TRBD2. The CDR3 spans 18 residues. Losses at the gene ends were 3 bases for V and 7 bases for J; bases not matched to a gene: 13. Germline V gene lookup returns CDR1 SGHAT and CDR2 FQNNGV. Here the CDR3 DNA reads TGTGCCAGCAGCTTTTCTAGCGGGGGGGCCAGGGGAAGGAATGAGCAGTTCTTC. Translation gives CASSFSSGGARGRNEQFF. The full variable domain, rest sourced from reference TRBV11-2 and TRBJ2-1, is EAGVAQSPRYKIIEKRQSVAFWCNPISGHATLYWYQQILGQGPKLLIQFQNNGVVDDSQLPKDRFSAERLKGVDSTLKIQPAKLEDSAVYLCASSFSSGGARGRNEQFFGPGTRLTVL.

The chain links TRBV6-6 to TRBJ1-1; D may be TRBD1 (6 bases). Trimming removed 10 bases from V and 4 bases from J, with 10 bases in between. The CDR3 extends over 11 amino acids. Germline lookup yields CDR1 MNHNY and CDR2 SVGAGI (reference sequence). DNA of the CDR3: TGTGCCATCACCAGGGGCACTGAAGCTTTCTTT. Its translation is CAITRGTEAFF.

The rearrangement uses TRBV11-2 and TRBJ2-5; 11 bases map to TRBD2. The CDR3 has 17 residues. The trim removed 4 bases at V and 4 bases at J, leaving 11 bases unmatched. In germline, CDR1 is SGHAT, CDR2 FQNNGV. The CDR3 DNA reads as TGTGCCAGCAGCTATAGGGGGACACTAGCGGGGGCAGAGACCCAGTACTTC. It encodes CASSYRGTLAGAETQYF.

The CDR3 sequence: CASSLGDSFNQPQHF. DNA of the CDR3: TGTGCCAGCAGCTTAGGGGACAGCTTCAATCAGCCCCAGCATTTT. V and J are TRBV11-2 and TRBJ1-5, with 7 nucleotides matching TRBD1. The germline V gene encodes CDR1 SGHAT and CDR2 FQNNGV. Trimming took 1 base from V and 3 from J; bases not matched to a gene: 3. The CDR3 is 15 amino acids.

This rearrangement joins TRBV2 to TRBJ1-4; 7 bases are shared with TRBD1. The CDR3 runs 15 residues. The germline V gene has CDR1 SNHLY and CDR2 FYNNEI. V gave up 2 bases and J gave up 8 bases; unmatched junction bases: 8. CDR3 residues: CASSERRGRREKLFF. The CDR3 DNA follows: TGTGCCAGCAGTGAAAGAAGGGGGCGACGAGAAAAACTGTTTTTT.

This rearrangement joins TRBV11-2 to TRBJ1-6; 7 nucleotides align to TRBD1. The V gene's germline CDR1 is SGHAT and CDR2 FQNNGV. J lost 7 bases, V lost 5 bases, and 8 bases had no gene match. The CDR3 length is 15 residues. CDR3 nucleotide sequence: TGTGCCAGCAGCGAGGGGGCAGGGTGGAATTCACCCCTCCACTTT. The encoded protein is CASSEGAGWNSPLHF.

The V gene is TRBV7-2, the J gene TRBJ1-1, with D unresolved. V gave up 2 bases and J gave up 1 base, with 5 bases separating them. The germline V gene has CDR1 SGHTA and CDR2 FQGNSA. CDR3 length equals 13 residues. DNA of the CDR3: TGTGCCAGCAGCTTAATTCGGAACACTGAAGCTTTCTTT. Translated: CASSLIRNTEAFF.

The rearrangement joins TRBV5-1 to TRBJ1-2, with 7 bases matching TRBD1. The CDR3 covers 15 residues. V was pared by 0 bases and J by 4 bases, with 6 bases of the junction left unmatched. The germline V gene encodes CDR1 SGHRS and CDR2 YFSETQ. CDR3: CASSLEQGPLYGYTF. The CDR3 region has the DNA TGCGCCAGCAGCTTGGAACAGGGGCCTCTCTATGGCTACACCTTC.

The chain joins TRBV11-2 to TRBJ1-2, with 7 bases identical to TRBD1. In germline, CDR1 is SGHAT, CDR2 FQNNGV. J lost 1 base, V lost 7 bases, and 6 bases had no gene match. CDR3 length equals 14 residues. The CDR3 is CASTPTGINYGYTF. The DNA for the CDR3 is TGTGCCAGCACCCCGACAGGGATTAACTATGGCTACACCTTC. The full variable domain, in which reference TRBV11-2 and TRBJ1-2 provide the parts outside the CDR3, is EAGVAQSPRYKIIEKRQSVAFWCNPISGHATLYWYQQILGQGPKLLIQFQNNGVVDDSQLPKDRFSAERLKGVDSTLKIQPAKLEDSAVYLCASTPTGINYGYTFGSGTRLTVV.

This chain links TRBV7-2 with TRBJ1-1; a weak D match, TRBD1 (5 bases). From germline, CDR1 is SGHTA and CDR2 FQGNSA. The CDR3 length is 12 residues. The V gene lost 5 bases and the J gene lost 9 bases, with 13 bases spanning the gap. CDR3 DNA: TGTGCCAGCAGCCCCCGCGGGGCGAAAGCTTTCTTT. This encodes CASSPRGAKAFF.

The chain is built from TRBV30 and TRBJ1-3; possible D gene TRBD1, 6 bases. CDR1 is GTSNPN, CDR2 SVGIG, per germline (reference sequence). This CDR3 is 14 amino acids long. V shed 0 bases and J shed 3 bases, with 9 bases lying between them. CDR3 in DNA: TGTGCCTGGAGTGTAGGACAGTATGGAAACACCATATATTTT. Protein product: CAWSVGQYGNTIYF.

This clone appeared a single time. J is TRBJ2-1 and V is TRBV20-1; D not resolved. V shed 6 bases and J shed 8 bases, with 11 bases lying between them. Germline CDR1 DFQATT, CDR2 SNEGSKA (reference sequence). This CDR3 spans 11 amino acids. The CDR3 nucleotides read TGCAGTGCCTCCGAGTGGTATGAGCAGTTCTTC. This translates into CSASEWYEQFF.

The chain joins TRBV27 to TRBJ1-5, with unresolved D. CDR1 MNHEY and CDR2 SMNVEV come from the germline V gene (reference sequence). The CDR3 is 13 residues long. The V end lost 2 bases, the J end lost 6 bases, and 8 bases lay between the germline ends. This chain's CDR3 is CASSLGEGQPQHF. CDR3 sequence (DNA): TGTGCCAGCAGTTTAGGGGAGGGTCAGCCCCAGCATTTT.

The chain couples TRBV12-5 to TRBJ1-1, with TRBD1 matching 8 bases. Trimming took 7 bases from V and 1 from J; bases not matched to a gene: 5. The CDR3 sequence is 14 residues long. Germline V CDR1 and CDR2: LGHNT, FRNRAP. Here the CDR3 reads CASDQQGGNTEAFF. The CDR3 coding sequence is TGTGCTAGTGATCAACAGGGGGGGAACACTGAAGCTTTCTTT.

CDR3 DNA: TGTGCCAGCAGTTTCCTCCCCAGGGCCATGAACACTGAAGCTTTCTTT. As protein: CASSFLPRAMNTEAFF. The chain recombines TRBV27 with TRBJ1-1; a weak D match, TRBD1 (5 bases). The V end was cut by 3 bases, the J end by 0 bases, with 14 bases between. CDR3 length equals 16 residues. CDR1 is MNHEY and CDR2 is SMNVEV in the germline V gene (reference sequence).